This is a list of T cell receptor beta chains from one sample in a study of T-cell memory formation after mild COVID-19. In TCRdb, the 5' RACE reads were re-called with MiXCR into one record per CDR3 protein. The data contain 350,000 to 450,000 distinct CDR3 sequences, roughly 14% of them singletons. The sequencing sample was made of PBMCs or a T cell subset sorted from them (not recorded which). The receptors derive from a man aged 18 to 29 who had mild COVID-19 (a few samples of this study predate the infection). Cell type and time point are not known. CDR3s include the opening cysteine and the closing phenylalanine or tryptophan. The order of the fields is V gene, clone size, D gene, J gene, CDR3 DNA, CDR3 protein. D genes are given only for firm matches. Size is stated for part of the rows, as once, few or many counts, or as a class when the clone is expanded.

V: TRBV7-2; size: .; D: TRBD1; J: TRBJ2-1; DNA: TGTGCCAGCAGCCAAGAGACAGGGGGTGAGCAGTTCTTC; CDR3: CASSQETGGEQFF
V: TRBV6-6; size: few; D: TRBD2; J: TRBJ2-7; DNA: TGTGCCAGCACAAACTCCGGGACTAGCGGGGGGTTCTACGAGCAGTACTTC; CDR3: CASTNSGTSGGFYEQYF
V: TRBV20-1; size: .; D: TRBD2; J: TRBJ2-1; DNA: TGCAGTGCTTGGGGGGGACTAGCGGGGACAAATGAGCAGTTCTTC; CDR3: CSAWGGLAGTNEQFF
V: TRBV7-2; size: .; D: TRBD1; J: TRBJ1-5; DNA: TGTGCCAGCAGCTCGACAGGGTCGTGGAGTCAGCCCCAGCATTTT; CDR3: CASSSTGSWSQPQHF
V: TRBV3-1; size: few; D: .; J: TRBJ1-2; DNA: TGTGCCAGCAGCCAAGAGGGGGGAGCAAGGGGCTACACCTTC; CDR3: CASSQEGGARGYTF
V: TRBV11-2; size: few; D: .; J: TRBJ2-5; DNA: TGTGCCAGCAGTGACCAGGGTCCCGAGACCCAGTACTTC; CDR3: CASSDQGPETQYF
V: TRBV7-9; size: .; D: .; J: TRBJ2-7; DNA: TGTGCCAGCAGCTTAGTCACAGACGAGCAGTACTTC; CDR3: CASSLVTDEQYF
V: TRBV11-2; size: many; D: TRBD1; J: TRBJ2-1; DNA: TGTGCCAGCAGTCGGGACAGCTACAATGAGCAGTTCTTC; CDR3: CASSRDSYNEQFF
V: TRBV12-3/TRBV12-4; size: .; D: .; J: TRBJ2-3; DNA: TGTGCCAGCAGTTTTATAGCGGATACGCAGTATTTT; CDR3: CASSFIADTQYF
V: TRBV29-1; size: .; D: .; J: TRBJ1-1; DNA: TGCAGCGGACAGAACACTGAAGCTTTCTTT; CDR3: CSGQNTEAFF
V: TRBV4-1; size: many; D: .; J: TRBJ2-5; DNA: TGCGCCAGCAGCCGCCCTCCAGCACCGGGAGAGACCCAGTACTTC; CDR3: CASSRPPAPGETQYF
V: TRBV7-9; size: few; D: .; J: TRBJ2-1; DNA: TGTGCCAGCAGCTTACGTGAGGGGACCTACAATGAGCAGTTCTTC; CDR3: CASSLREGTYNEQFF
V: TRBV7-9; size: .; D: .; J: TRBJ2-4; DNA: TGTGCCAGCAGCTTAGAAGGCCCAAACATTCAGTACTTC; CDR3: CASSLEGPNIQYF
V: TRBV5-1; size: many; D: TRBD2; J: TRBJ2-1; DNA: TGCGCCAGCACCCTTTCTACGGGGGGGATAGATGAGCAGTTCTTC; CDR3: CASTLSTGGIDEQFF
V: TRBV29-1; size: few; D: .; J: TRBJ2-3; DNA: TGCAGCGTTGAACTTCAGGGGGAGGAGGCAGATACGCAGTATTTT; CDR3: CSVELQGEEADTQYF
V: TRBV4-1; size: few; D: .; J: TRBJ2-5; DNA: TGCGCCAGCACCCAAGAGTCGGCTATCCAAGAGACCCAGTACTTC; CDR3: CASTQESAIQETQYF
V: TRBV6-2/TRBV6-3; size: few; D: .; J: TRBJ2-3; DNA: TGTGCCAGCAGTTACGGTCGCAGACCCCAAGGGACGCAGTATTTT; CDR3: CASSYGRRPQGTQYF
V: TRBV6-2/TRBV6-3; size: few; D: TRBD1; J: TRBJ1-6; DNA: TGTGCCAGCAGTTACGGCAGGGGGCATGCCTATAATTCACCCCTCCACTTT; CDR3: CASSYGRGHAYNSPLHF
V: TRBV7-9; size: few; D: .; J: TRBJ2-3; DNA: TGTGCCAGCAGTTCACGGGGGGACATAGATACGCAGTATTTT; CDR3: CASSSRGDIDTQYF
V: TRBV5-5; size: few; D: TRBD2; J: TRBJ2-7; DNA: TGTGCCAGCAGCTTGGAGGGGACTAGCGGTTACGAGCAGTACTTC; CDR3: CASSLEGTSGYEQYF
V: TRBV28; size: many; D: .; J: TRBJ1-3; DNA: TGTGCCAGCACCAGGGTCCCTGGAAACACCATATATTTT; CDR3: CASTRVPGNTIYF
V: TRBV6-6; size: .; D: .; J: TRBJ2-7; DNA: TGTGCCAGCAGTTACTCGACCGGAGGGAACGAGCAGTACTTC; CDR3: CASSYSTGGNEQYF
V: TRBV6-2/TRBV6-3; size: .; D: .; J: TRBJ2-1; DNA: TGTGCCAGCAGATCGGCTTGGGCTGAGCAGTTCTTC; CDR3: CASRSAWAEQFF
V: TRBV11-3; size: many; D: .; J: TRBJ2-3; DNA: TGTGCCAGCAGCTCAAACGGCCGAGGCACAGATACGCAGTATTTT; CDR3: CASSSNGRGTDTQYF
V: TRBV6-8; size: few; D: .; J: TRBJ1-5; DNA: TGTGCCAGCAGTTACTCTGACCTACGGACAGACCTGTGGCCCCAGCATTTT; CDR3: CASSYSDLRTDLWPQHF
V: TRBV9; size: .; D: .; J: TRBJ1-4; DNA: TGTGCCAGCAGCGTAGGCGGCAGGGGCAATGAAAAACTGTTTTTT; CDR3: CASSVGGRGNEKLFF
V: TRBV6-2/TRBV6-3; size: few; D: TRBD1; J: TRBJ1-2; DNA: TGTGCCAGCGCGACAGGGGGCCCTGGCTACACCTTC; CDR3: CASATGGPGYTF
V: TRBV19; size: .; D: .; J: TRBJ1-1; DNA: TGTGCCAGTAGTATACAGGAGGTTGGAAACACTGAAGCTTTCTTT; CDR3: CASSIQEVGNTEAFF
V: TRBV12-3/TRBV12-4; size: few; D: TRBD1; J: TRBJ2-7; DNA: TGTGCCAGCAGTCTGGGACAGGGGCAACGGGAGCAGTACTTC; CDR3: CASSLGQGQREQYF
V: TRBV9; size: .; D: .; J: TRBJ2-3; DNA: TGTGCCAGCAGCCTCGACTGGGCGGATACGCAGTATTTT; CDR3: CASSLDWADTQYF
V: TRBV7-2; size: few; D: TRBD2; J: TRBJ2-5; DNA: TGTGCCAGCAGCTTAGCGTCGTTAGCGGGGTCTCTTAAAGAGACCCAGTACTTC; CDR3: CASSLASLAGSLKETQYF
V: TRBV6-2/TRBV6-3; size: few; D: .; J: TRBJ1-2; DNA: TGTGCCAGCAGGCGCGGGGGATTGTACTATGGCTACACCTTC; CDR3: CASRRGGLYYGYTF
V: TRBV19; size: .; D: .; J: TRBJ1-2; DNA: TGTGCCAGTAAGAACTATGGCTACACCTTC; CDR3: CASKNYGYTF
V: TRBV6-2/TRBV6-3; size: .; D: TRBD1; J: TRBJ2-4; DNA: TGTGCCAGCAGTCCAGCCCGACAGGGGACCGGCCTAAACATTCAGTACTTC; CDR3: CASSPARQGTGLNIQYF
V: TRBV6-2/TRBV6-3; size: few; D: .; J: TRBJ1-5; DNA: TGTGCCAGCAGTTACAGGGCCTTAAATCAGCCCCAGCATTTT; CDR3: CASSYRALNQPQHF
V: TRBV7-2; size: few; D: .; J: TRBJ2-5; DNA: TGTGCCAGCAGCTTAGATAGACTACCCCCTAGGGGAGAGACCCAGTACTTC; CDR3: CASSLDRLPPRGETQYF
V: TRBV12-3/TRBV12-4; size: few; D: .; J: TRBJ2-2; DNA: TGTGCCAGCGGACAGTGGAACACCGGGGAGCTGTTTTTT; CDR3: CASGQWNTGELFF